A few counts support the clone carrying this T cell receptor (beta chain). Its target is unknown. The data were obtained in a study of CD8 T cells in ankylosing spondylitis. Findings of the study overall: It appeared that ankylosing spondylitis blood was characterized by a TCR beta motif of fewer than ten highly homologous variants.

TCRdb re-analysed the 5' RACE reads in MiXCR, keeping a single row per CDR3 protein. The repertoire has 450,000 to 550,000 distinct CDR3 sequences, over 4% of them found once; the top ten carry 3% to 4.5%. The CDR3 is 15 amino acids. Germline V gene lookup returns CDR1 SEHNR and CDR2 FQNEAQ (reference sequence). V lost 4 bases, J lost 4 bases, and 16 bases lay in between. V is TRBV7-9 and J is TRBJ1-1; D unclear. Sequenced material: blood, either unsorted or a sorted T cell fraction (not recorded which). The source is a male donor with ankylosing spondylitis. The CDR3 is CASSSRPRGPTEAFF. The CDR3 DNA sequence: TGTGCCAGCAGCTCTCGACCCCGGGGTCCCACTGAAGCTTTCTTT.